This T cell receptor (beta chain) emerged from a study of cytomegalovirus exposure and HLA in healthy donors. The 120-subject validation cohort, separate from the approximately 640-subject first cohort, included the donors. About this clone itself: Its antigen is still unknown.

Study-wide results and limits: Rarity held for most TCR sequences, but there were some public TCRs that occurred in many donors. The investigators catalogued 150 to 200 TCR beta chains as cytomegalovirus-associated.

Trimming pared 5 bases from V and 2 bases from J, leaving 19 bases between. Germline V gene data show CDR1 as MDHEN and CDR2 as SYDVKM. CDR3 length: 16 amino acids. Generated by immunoSEQ multiplex PCR, the TCRdb table keeps only in-frame clones and is missing some. Of about 360,000 clones in the sample, about nine tenths were seen once. The rearrangement joins TRBV28 to TRBJ2-7, with D possibly TRBD1 on 6 matching bases. The clonotype originates from a woman aged 18-30 years in good health and CMV-seronegative. Sequenced sample: PBMCs. The CDR3 loop reads CASSTRWTASPYEQYF. The DNA of the CDR3 is TGTGCCAGCAGTACCCGATGGACAGCTTCCCCCTACGAGCAGTACTTC.